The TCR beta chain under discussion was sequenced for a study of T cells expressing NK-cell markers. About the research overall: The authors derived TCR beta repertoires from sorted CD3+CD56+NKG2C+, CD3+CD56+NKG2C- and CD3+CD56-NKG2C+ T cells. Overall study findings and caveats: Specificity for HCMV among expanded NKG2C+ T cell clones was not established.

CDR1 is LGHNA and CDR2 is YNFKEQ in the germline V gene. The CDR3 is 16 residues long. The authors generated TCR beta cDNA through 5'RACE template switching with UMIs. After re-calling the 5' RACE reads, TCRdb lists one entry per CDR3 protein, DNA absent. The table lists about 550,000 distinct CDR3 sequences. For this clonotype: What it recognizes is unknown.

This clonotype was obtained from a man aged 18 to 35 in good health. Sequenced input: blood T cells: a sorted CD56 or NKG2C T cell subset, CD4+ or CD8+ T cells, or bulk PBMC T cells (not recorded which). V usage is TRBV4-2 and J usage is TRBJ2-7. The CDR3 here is CASSQDMTDSSYEQYF.